This passage covers 28 T cell receptor beta chains from one sample sequenced in a study of early T cells in non-severe SARS-CoV-2 infection. A single record per CDR3 protein comes from TCRdb applying MiXCR to the 5' RACE reads. The sample lists roughly 40,000 distinct CDR3 sequences; about 4.9% were seen once. The sequenced sample was whole blood. The source is an adult who was a healthcare worker with PCR-confirmed SARS-CoV-2 infection or an uninfected control (not recorded which).

This rearrangement joins TRBV2 to TRBJ2-1, with D perhaps matching TRBD1 (5 bases). The germline V gene has CDR1 SNHLY and CDR2 FYNNEI. CDR3 length: 13 amino acids. The ends were cut back, 3 bases at V and 12 bases at J, with 15 bases in the middle. The CDR3 DNA reads TGTGCCAGCAGTGAGGGGCGAGGCCTGGGGCAGTTCTTC. Translation gives CASSEGRGLGQFF.

V and J are TRBV28 and TRBJ1-5; no reliable D call. CDR1 and CDR2 (germline): MDHEN, SYDVKM. V was clipped by 4 bases and J by 6 bases, with 10 bases between them. This CDR3 contains 13 residues. The CDR3 loop is CASSWTNRQPQHF. The CDR3 bases are TGTGCCAGCAGTTGGACCAACCGTCAGCCCCAGCATTTT.

This clonotype has a count of ten or more. The chain employs TRBV10-2 and TRBJ2-1, with D perhaps matching TRBD1 (6 bases). CDR3 length: 17 amino acids. CDR1 and CDR2 (germline): WSHSY, SAAADI. Trimming cost V 5 bases and J 7 bases, with 24 bases left between them. DNA of the CDR3: TGCGCCAGCAGTCGCGACAGGTATCAGGGAACAACGAATGAGCAGTTCTTC. This translates into CASSRDRYQGTTNEQFF.

In its sample, this clonotype was seen many times. The V gene is TRBV5-1, the J gene TRBJ2-1; TRBD1 matches at 7 bases. The CDR3 loop spans 14 amino acids. Germline V gene sequence: CDR1 SGHRS, CDR2 YFSETQ. The junction had 3 bases not matched to a gene; V was cut back by 4 bases and J by 2 bases. CDR3 sequence reads: CASSRDSAYNEQFF. The CDR3 nucleotides read TGCGCCAGCAGCCGGGACAGCGCCTACAATGAGCAGTTCTTC.

This sequence joins TRBV5-5 and TRBJ2-5; D is undetermined. This CDR3 has 14 amino acids. V was clipped by 1 base and J by 4 bases, with 11 bases between them. CDR1 SGHKS and CDR2 YYEKEE come from the germline V gene (reference sequence). CDR3 nucleotide sequence: TGTGCCAGCAGCTTGACTCTGGGTCGAGAGACCCAGTACTTC. It codes for CASSLTLGRETQYF. Full variable domain (rest looked up from reference TRBV5-5 and TRBJ2-5): DAGVTQSPTHLIKTRGQQVTLRCSPISGHKSVSWYQQVLGQGPQFIFQYYEKEERGRGNFPDRFSARQFPNYSSELNVNALLLGDSALYLCASSLTLGRETQYFGPGTRLLVL.

The gene calls are TRBV5-1 and TRBJ2-3; weak D call: TRBD2 (6 bases). Trimming removed 6 bases from V and 4 bases from J, with 15 bases in between. Germline V CDR1 and CDR2: SGHRS, YFSETQ. The CDR3 has 14 residues. CDR3 amino acids: CASKEGLASDTQYF. CDR3 coding DNA: TGCGCCAGCAAGGAAGGGCTAGCGTCAGATACGCAGTATTTT.

The sample holds many counts of this clonotype. CDR3 region: CSASRSERTSYEQYF. The CDR3 bases are TGCAGTGCTAGCCGGTCGGAGCGGACAAGCTACGAGCAGTACTTC. The rearrangement joins TRBV20-1 to TRBJ2-7; D assignment may be TRBD1 or TRBD2 (5 bases each). Germline V gene data show CDR1 as DFQATT and CDR2 as SNEGSKA (reference sequence). CDR3 size: 15 residues. Trimming cost V 3 bases and J 3 bases, with 18 bases left between them.

The rearrangement uses TRBV30 and TRBJ2-1; D ambiguous. The CDR3 spans 14 residues. Trimming removed 1 base from V and 7 bases from J, with 14 bases in between. Germline CDR1 and CDR2: GTSNPN and SVGIG (reference sequence). CDR3 sequence: CAWSDSSFRNEQFF. DNA for the CDR3: TGTGCCTGGAGTGATTCATCTTTCCGAAATGAGCAGTTCTTC.

This clonotype was seen repeatedly, ten times or more. This chain links TRBV7-2 with TRBJ2-7; D ambiguous. The CDR3 is 17 amino acids. Between the trimmed V and J ends, which lost 1 base and 2 bases, there was a span of 18 bases. CDR1 and CDR2 from the germline V gene are SGHTA and FQGNSA. CDR3 in DNA: TGTGCCAGCAGCTTAGAGTTTAGGACGACCAGCCCCTACGAGCAGTACTTC. Protein sequence: CASSLEFRTTSPYEQYF.

The table lists this clonotype with a few counts. This chain's CDR3 is CASSYRGWDTEAFF. DNA of the CDR3: TGTGCCAGCAGTTACAGAGGTTGGGACACTGAAGCTTTCTTT. The V gene is TRBV6-5, the J gene TRBJ1-1; D is unclear. CDR3 length: 14 residues. Trimming pared 2 bases from V and 3 bases from J, leaving 10 bases between. CDR1 and CDR2 from the germline V gene are MNHEY and SVGAGI.

This clonotype was counted ten times or more. The genes are TRBV11-2 and TRBJ2-7, with D hard to call. Germline CDR1 is SGHAT and CDR2 is FQNNGV. The V and J ends lost 6 bases and 0 bases respectively, with 12 bases between them. CDR3 length: 14 amino acids. This CDR3 is CASRETLSSYEQYF. DNA of the CDR3: TGTGCCAGCAGGGAAACCTTGAGCTCCTACGAGCAGTACTTC.

This clonotype was recorded at least ten times. The CDR3 DNA reads as TGTGCCAGCTCACCACCGTCGGGAATAAACACCGGGGAGCTGTTTTTT. Translating it yields CASSPPSGINTGELFF. V and J are TRBV18 and TRBJ2-2; maybe TRBD2 (5 bases). The CDR3 length is 16 residues. V was clipped by 0 bases and J by 2 bases, with 10 bases between them. Germline V lookup: CDR1 KGHSH, CDR2 LQKENI.

This clonotype was seen many times. The chain uses TRBV13 and TRBJ2-3, with 8 bases identical to TRBD2. The CDR3 spans 16 residues. V dropped 3 bases and J dropped 5; count of bases not matched to a gene: 10. Germline V gives CDR1 PRHDT, CDR2 FYEKMQ (reference sequence). The CDR3 is CASSFVGRAGGDTQYF. As DNA, the CDR3 is TGTGCCAGCAGCTTCGTCGGGAGGGCCGGGGGAGATACGCAGTATTTT.

This clonotype has a count of ten or more. The rearrangement links TRBV28 to TRBJ2-5; D is undetermined. This CDR3 contains 15 residues. In germline, CDR1 is MDHEN, CDR2 SYDVKM. Trimming cost V 4 bases and J 4 bases, with 16 bases left between them. The CDR3 sequence is CASSSLEGVGETQYF. Here the CDR3 DNA reads TGTGCCAGCAGTTCCCTAGAAGGTGTCGGAGAGACCCAGTACTTC.

Many counts were recorded for this clonotype. The chain uses TRBV12-3 or TRBV12-4 and TRBJ1-1; D possibly corresponds to TRBD1 (6 bases). The CDR3 is 13 residues long. V shed 6 bases and J shed 4 bases, with 12 bases lying between them. CDR3 sequence (DNA): TGTGCCAGCAGGCCGGAGGGGGGCACTGAAGCTTTCTTT. It translates to CASRPEGGTEAFF.

This clonotype was picked up a small number of times. J is TRBJ2-1 and V is TRBV4-2, with 7 bases aligning to TRBD1. Germline assignment: CDR1 LGHNA and CDR2 YNFKEQ. Germline trimming cut 1 base from V and 2 bases from J; bases unmatched to any gene: 5. This CDR3 is built from 16 residues. The CDR3 nucleotides are TGTGCCAGCAGCCAAGCGACAGGGAGTGCCTACAATGAGCAGTTCTTC. Protein: CASSQATGSAYNEQFF.

This clonotype was picked up many times. This chain joins TRBV6-2 or TRBV6-3 and TRBJ1-2, with D uncertain. The V end was cut by 2 bases, the J end by 0 bases, with 7 bases between. CDR1 and CDR2 from the germline V gene are MNHEY and SVGEGT. The CDR3 has 14 residues. The CDR3 spells CASSYGQANYGYTF. In DNA form, the CDR3 reads TGTGCCAGCAGTTACGGGCAGGCTAACTATGGCTACACCTTC.

This clonotype has at least ten counts. The chain links TRBV27 to TRBJ2-3; tentative D call: TRBD2 (5 bases). The germline V and J ends were trimmed by 1 base and 6 bases, with 11 bases remaining between them. Per the germline V gene, CDR1 is MNHEY and CDR2 is SMNVEV (reference sequence). The CDR3 has 14 residues. The CDR3 bases are TGTGCCAGCAGTTTATTTCGGGGTGGGGATACGCAGTATTTT. Its translation: CASSLFRGGDTQYF.

This clonotype turned up a few times. The chain couples TRBV28 to TRBJ1-1; D perhaps matches TRBD1 (6 bases). Germline CDR1 is MDHEN and CDR2 is SYDVKM. CDR3 length: 19 amino acids. Trimming pared 6 bases from V and 1 base from J, leaving 27 bases between. The CDR3 protein is CASSFPQSILRGRNTEAFF. CDR3 coding DNA: TGTGCCAGCAGCTTCCCGCAATCCATACTCAGGGGCAGGAACACTGAAGCTTTCTTT.

In its sample, this clonotype was seen many times. One end of the junction fails to match germline, which may point to a read error. V is TRBV7-2 and J is TRBJ1-6, with D possibly TRBD1 on 6 matching bases. Germline V lookup: CDR1 SGHTA, CDR2 FQGNSA. The CDR3 covers 13 residues. The CDR3 DNA follows: TGTGCCAGCAGCACCCCGGTGGGGGGGCGGTTATTTTTT. Translated, it gives CASSTPVGGRLFF.

This clonotype was recorded at least ten times. The chain employs TRBV6-2 or TRBV6-3 and TRBJ2-7; D gene uncertain. There are 11 residues in the CDR3. CDR1 and CDR2 (germline): MNHEY, SVGEGT. Trimming shortened V by 6 bases and J by 7 bases, and 10 bases separated the two germline ends. CDR3 sequence reads: CASSLSREQYF. CDR3 nucleotides: TGTGCCAGCAGCCTTTCAAGGGAGCAGTACTTC.

This clonotype was observed at least ten times. The genes are TRBV6-6 and TRBJ2-7; D possibly matches TRBD1 or TRBD2 (5 bases each). There are 16 residues in the CDR3. Germline V gene lookup returns CDR1 MNHNY and CDR2 SVGAGI (reference sequence). The V end lost 6 bases, the J end lost 2 bases, and 20 bases lay between the germline ends. CDR3 nucleotides: TGTGCCAGCAGACCCACCACCGGGACCGAAGCCTACGAGCAGTACTTC. Protein sequence: CASRPTTGTEAYEQYF.

This clonotype was found many times. CDR3 amino acids: CASSLTGPWDSKNTEAFF. CDR3 nucleotides: TGTGCCAGCAGTTTAACCGGACCCTGGGACAGCAAGAACACTGAAGCTTTCTTT. The chain combines TRBV6-2 or TRBV6-3 with TRBJ1-1; 7 nucleotides align to TRBD1. CDR3 size: 18 residues. In germline, CDR1 is MNHEY, CDR2 SVGEGT. J was trimmed by 1 base and V by 4 bases; bases with no gene match: 15.

This clonotype was detected many times. The chain has TRBV20-1 and TRBJ1-2, with TRBD1 matching 8 bases. Germline V gene sequence: CDR1 DFQATT, CDR2 SNEGSKA (reference sequence). The CDR3 has 15 amino acids. V shed 0 bases and J 4 bases; nucleotides not matched to a gene: 7. The CDR3 is CSAREITGGVYGYTF. The CDR3 DNA reads TGCAGTGCTAGAGAGATCACAGGGGGAGTCTATGGCTACACCTTC.

This clonotype showed up just a few times. The rearrangement joins TRBV29-1 to TRBJ2-7; a possible D gene is TRBD2 (6 bases). The CDR3 has 14 amino acids. Germline V gene lookup returns CDR1 SQVTM and CDR2 ANQGSEA. V shed 3 bases and J shed 5 bases, with 17 bases lying between them. The CDR3 reads CSVDGSTGGHEQYF. In DNA form, the CDR3 reads TGCAGCGTTGACGGTTCGACCGGGGGTCACGAGCAGTACTTC.

This clonotype was seen ten or more times. The V gene is TRBV11-2, the J gene TRBJ2-3; a weak D match, TRBD2 (6 bases). CDR3 length equals 14 residues. Trimming took off 0 bases at V and 5 bases at J, with 9 bases between the two ends. Germline CDR1 SGHAT, CDR2 FQNNGV. CDR3 sequence: CASSLDLGGDTQYF. The CDR3 DNA reads as TGTGCCAGCAGCTTAGATCTGGGGGGAGATACGCAGTATTTT.

This clonotype has a handful of counts. The chain employs TRBV30 and TRBJ2-5; D could derive from TRBD1 or TRBD2 (5 bases each). Germline assignment: CDR1 GTSNPN and CDR2 SVGIG (reference sequence). There are 14 residues in the CDR3. The V gene lost 7 bases and the J gene lost 2 bases, with 17 bases spanning the gap. CDR3 in amino acids: CAFGTGNLQETQYF. The CDR3 DNA sequence: TGTGCCTTTGGGACGGGGAACTTACAAGAGACCCAGTACTTC.

This clonotype has a handful of counts. This chain links TRBV27 with TRBJ1-6; D gene ambiguous. The CDR3 runs to 14 residues. The germline V gene has CDR1 MNHEY and CDR2 SMNVEV (reference sequence). V was shortened by 5 bases and J by 10 bases, with 15 bases between the two germline ends. CDR3 coding DNA: TGTGCCAGCAGTCCACGGACTGGGGAATCACCCCTCCACTTT. It is translated as CASSPRTGESPLHF.